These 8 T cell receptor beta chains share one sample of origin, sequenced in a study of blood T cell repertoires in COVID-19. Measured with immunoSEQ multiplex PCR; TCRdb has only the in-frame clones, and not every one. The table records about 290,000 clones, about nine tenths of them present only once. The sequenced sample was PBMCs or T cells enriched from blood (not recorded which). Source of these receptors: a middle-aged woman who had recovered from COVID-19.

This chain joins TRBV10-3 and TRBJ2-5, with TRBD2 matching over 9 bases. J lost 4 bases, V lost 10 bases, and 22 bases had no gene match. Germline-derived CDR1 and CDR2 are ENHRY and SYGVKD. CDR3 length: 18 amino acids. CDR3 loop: CATREGAGLAPLGETQYF. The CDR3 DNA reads TGTGCCACCAGGGAGGGTGCGGGACTAGCCCCGTTGGGAGAGACCCAGTACTTC.

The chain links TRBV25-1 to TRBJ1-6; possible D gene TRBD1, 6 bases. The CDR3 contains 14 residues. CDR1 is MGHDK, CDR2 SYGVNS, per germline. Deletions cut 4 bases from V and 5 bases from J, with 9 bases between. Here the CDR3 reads CASSGTGNNSPLHF. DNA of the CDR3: TGTGCCAGCAGTGGCACAGGGAATAATTCACCCCTCCACTTT.

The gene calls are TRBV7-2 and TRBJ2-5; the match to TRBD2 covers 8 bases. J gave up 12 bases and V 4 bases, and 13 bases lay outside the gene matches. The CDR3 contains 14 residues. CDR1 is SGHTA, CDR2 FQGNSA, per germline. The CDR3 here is CASSSSGSPWVKYF. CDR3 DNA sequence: TGTGCCAGCAGCTCTAGCGGGTCCCCATGGGTGAAGTACTTC.

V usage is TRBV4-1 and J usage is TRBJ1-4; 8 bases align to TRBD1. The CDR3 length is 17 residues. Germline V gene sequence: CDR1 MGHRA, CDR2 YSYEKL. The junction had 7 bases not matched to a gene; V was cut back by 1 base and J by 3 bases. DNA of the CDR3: TGCGCCAGCAGCCAAGGAGGCAGGGGGCGACCTAATGAAAAACTGTTTTTT. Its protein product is CASSQGGRGRPNEKLFF.

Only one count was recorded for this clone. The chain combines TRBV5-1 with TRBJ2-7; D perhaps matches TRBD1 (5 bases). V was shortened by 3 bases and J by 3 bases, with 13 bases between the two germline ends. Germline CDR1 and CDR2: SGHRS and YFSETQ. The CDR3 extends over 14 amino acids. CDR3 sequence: CASSSTPGNYEQYF. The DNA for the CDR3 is TGCGCCAGCAGCTCCACACCAGGGAACTACGAGCAGTACTTC.

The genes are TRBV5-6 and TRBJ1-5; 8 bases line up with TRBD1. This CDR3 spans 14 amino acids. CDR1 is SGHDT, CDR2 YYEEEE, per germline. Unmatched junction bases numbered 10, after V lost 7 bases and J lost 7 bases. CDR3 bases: TGTGCCAGCTCCACCAGGGGGCGCGAGCAGCCCCAGCATTTT. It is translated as CASSTRGREQPQHF.

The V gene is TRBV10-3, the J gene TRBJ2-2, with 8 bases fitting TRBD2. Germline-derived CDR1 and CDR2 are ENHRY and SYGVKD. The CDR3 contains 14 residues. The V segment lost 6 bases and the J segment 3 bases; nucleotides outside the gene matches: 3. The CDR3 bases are TGTGCCATCAGCAGCGGGGGTGACACCGGGGAGCTGTTTTTT. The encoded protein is CAISSGGDTGELFF.

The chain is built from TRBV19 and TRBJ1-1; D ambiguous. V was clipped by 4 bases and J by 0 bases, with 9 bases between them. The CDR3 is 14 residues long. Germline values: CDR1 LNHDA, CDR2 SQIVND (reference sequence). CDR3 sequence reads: CASSTHALNTEAFF. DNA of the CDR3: TGTGCCAGTAGTACGCACGCGTTGAACACTGAAGCTTTCTTT.